What follows are 13 T cell receptor beta chains derived from one specimen sequenced in a study of radiation and T cells in renal cell carcinoma. Documented time point: baseline pretreatment blood. Treatment in this sample: 15 Gy SBRT to primary tumor, nephrectomy 4 weeks later. Profiling relied on immunoSEQ multiplex PCR, and the TCRdb table lists in-frame clones only, not all of them. The table shows approximately 94,000 clones, with 82% occurring only once. The specimen comprised blood, sampled from a patient whose treatment included radiotherapy and nephrectomy. These receptors were obtained from a man aged 55 to 70 with renal cell carcinoma.

This chain uses TRBV7-3 with TRBJ2-6; no definite D call. CDR3 length: 13 residues. Germline assignment: CDR1 SGHTA and CDR2 FQGTGA. The V end was cut by 6 bases, the J end by 1 base, with 4 bases between. The CDR3 sequence is CASRGSGANVLTF. CDR3 nucleotides: TGTGCCAGCAGAGGGTCTGGGGCCAACGTCCTGACTTTC.

The V gene is TRBV29-1, the J gene TRBJ2-7, with 7 bases fitting TRBD2. V shed 4 bases and J 0 bases; nucleotides not matched to a gene: 12. The CDR3 runs 16 residues. Germline loops: CDR1 SQVTM, CDR2 ANQGSEA. CDR3 in amino acids: CSVGTGLAVYSYEQYF. CDR3 sequence (DNA): TGCAGCGTTGGAACGGGGCTAGCGGTATACTCCTACGAGCAGTACTTC.

V usage is TRBV4-1 and J usage is TRBJ2-3, with TRBD2 matching 11 bases. The CDR3 runs 16 residues. Trimming cost V 0 bases and J 4 bases; bases outside gene matches: 3. Per germline, CDR1 MGHRA and CDR2 YSYEKL. The DNA of the CDR3 is TGCGCCAGCAGCCAAGAGGGGACTAGCGGCTCAGATACGCAGTATTTT. Residues: CASSQEGTSGSDTQYF.

The genes are TRBV27 and TRBJ1-4; 8 nucleotides match TRBD1. Germline CDR1 MNHEY, CDR2 SMNVEV (reference sequence). Trimming took 4 bases from V and 6 from J; bases not matched to a gene: 10. The CDR3 runs to 16 residues. As DNA, the CDR3 is TGTGCCAGCAGTTGGACCGGGGACAGGCCGGATGAAAAACTGTTTTTT. It translates to CASSWTGDRPDEKLFF.

The chain has TRBV5-1 and TRBJ2-3, with a possible D match to TRBD1 (5 bases). CDR1 and CDR2 from the germline V gene are SGHRS and YFSETQ. V was trimmed by 0 bases and J by 7 bases, leaving 15 bases between them. The CDR3 is 15 residues long. CDR3: CASSLADQGKNTQYF. The CDR3, as DNA: TGCGCCAGCAGCTTGGCCGACCAGGGTAAAAATACGCAGTATTTT. The full variable domain, in which reference TRBV5-1 and TRBJ2-3 provide the parts outside the CDR3, is KAGVTQTPRYLIKTRGQQVTLSCSPISGHRSVSWYQQTPGQGLQFLFEYFSETQRNKGNFPGRFSGRQFSNSRSEMNVSTLELGDSALYLCASSLADQGKNTQYFGPGTRLTVL.

The V gene is TRBV27, the J gene TRBJ2-5; D is perhaps TRBD2 (5 bases). In germline, CDR1 is MNHEY, CDR2 SMNVEV (reference sequence). This CDR3 is 15 amino acids long. Deletions cut 0 bases from V and 2 bases from J, with 10 bases between. Here the CDR3 reads CASSLSPTRQETQYF. The DNA for the CDR3 is TGTGCCAGCAGTTTATCCCCTACTAGACAAGAGACCCAGTACTTC.

The chain is built from TRBV28 and TRBJ2-3; 7 positions agree with TRBD2. Germline trimming cut 5 bases from V and 1 base from J; bases unmatched to any gene: 9. The germline V gene has CDR1 MDHEN and CDR2 SYDVKM. CDR3 length: 16 residues. CDR3 protein: CASSGSGKGRTDTQYF. CDR3 DNA: TGTGCCAGCAGTGGGAGCGGGAAGGGCCGCACAGATACGCAGTATTTT.

This chain uses TRBV2 with TRBJ1-2; D perhaps matches TRBD1 (5 bases). The CDR3 totals 16 residues. V shed 3 bases and J shed 5 bases, with 19 bases lying between them. In germline, CDR1 is SNHLY, CDR2 FYNNEI. CDR3 DNA sequence: TGTGCCAGCAGTGATTTCGGGGAGGGGATAGAATATGGCTACACCTTC. Encoded protein: CASSDFGEGIEYGYTF.

The genes are TRBV5-4 and TRBJ2-7; 8 bases map to TRBD2. V was clipped by 4 bases and J by 3 bases; unmatched bases: 12. This CDR3 is built from 16 residues. Germline CDR1 is SGHNT and CDR2 is YYREEE (reference sequence). The CDR3 region is CASSPRTSTSFYEQYF. The CDR3 DNA follows: TGTGCCAGCAGCCCAAGGACTAGCACAAGTTTCTACGAGCAGTACTTC.

V usage is TRBV4-2 and J usage is TRBJ2-2; possibly TRBD2 for D (6 bases). Germline CDR1 and CDR2: LGHNA and YNFKEQ. The CDR3 is made up of 15 amino acids. Trimming stripped 6 bases from V and 3 bases from J, with 14 bases between. DNA for the CDR3: TGTGCCAGCAGGCACGCGTGGGAGGACACCGGGGAGCTGTTTTTT. Amino acids: CASRHAWEDTGELFF.

This rearrangement joins TRBV5-6 to TRBJ2-1; 9 nucleotides agree with TRBD1. V was pared by 0 bases and J by 12 bases, with 4 bases of the junction left unmatched. Germline V lookup: CDR1 SGHDT, CDR2 YYEEEE. The CDR3 covers 13 residues. In DNA form, the CDR3 reads TGTGCCAGCAGCTTGGACAGGGGGCTTGTGCAGTTCTTC. Translated: CASSLDRGLVQFF. The full variable domain, with the rest looked up from reference TRBV5-6 and TRBJ2-1, is DAGVTQSPTHLIKTRGQQVTLRCSPKSGHDTVSWYQQALGQGPQFIFQYYEEEERQRGNFPDRFSGHQFPNYSSELNVNALLLGDSALYLCASSLDRGLVQFFGPGTRLTVL.

The genes are TRBV5-4 and TRBJ2-1, with TRBD2 identical over 7 bases. CDR1 is SGHNT and CDR2 is YYREEE in the germline V gene (reference sequence). The CDR3 has 16 residues. The ends lost 4 bases at V and 7 bases at J; junction bases unmatched: 14. CDR3 DNA: TGTGCCAGCAGCCCTAAAGCGGCGGGAGTTCGTAATGAGCAGTTCTTC. It specifies CASSPKAAGVRNEQFF. The full variable domain, completed using reference TRBV5-4 and TRBJ2-1, is ETGVTQSPTHLIKTRGQQVTLRCSSQSGHNTVSWYQQALGQGPQFIFQYYREEENGRGNFPPRFSGLQFPNYSSELNVNALELDDSALYLCASSPKAAGVRNEQFFGPGTRLTVL.

This clone was counted only a few times. This chain connects TRBV19 to TRBJ1-4; 7 bases line up with TRBD1. There are 14 residues in the CDR3. Unmatched junction bases numbered 5, after V lost 7 bases and J lost 3 bases. Germline loops: CDR1 LNHDA, CDR2 SQIVND (reference sequence). CDR3 residues: CASTTTGSNEKLFF. CDR3 bases: TGTGCCAGTACCACGACAGGGTCTAATGAAAAACTGTTTTTT.